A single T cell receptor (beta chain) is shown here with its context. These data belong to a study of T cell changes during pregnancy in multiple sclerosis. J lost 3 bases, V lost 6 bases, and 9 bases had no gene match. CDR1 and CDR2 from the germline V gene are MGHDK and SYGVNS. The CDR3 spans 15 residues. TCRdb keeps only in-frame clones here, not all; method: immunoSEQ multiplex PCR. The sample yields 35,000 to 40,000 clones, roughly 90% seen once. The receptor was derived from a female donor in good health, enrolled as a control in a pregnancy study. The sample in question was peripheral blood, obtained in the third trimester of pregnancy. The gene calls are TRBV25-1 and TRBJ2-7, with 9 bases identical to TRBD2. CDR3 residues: CASRCPPAGGYEQYF. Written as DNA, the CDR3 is TGTGCCAGCAGATGCCCCCCAGCGGGGGGCTACGAGCAGTACTTC.